The table lists the clone carrying this T cell receptor beta chain with many counts. The antigen remains undetermined. Germline loops: CDR1 MNHNS, CDR2 SASEGT. The CDR3 runs 15 residues. V gave up 6 bases and J gave up 3 bases, with 17 bases separating them. Sequencing libraries for TCR beta were prepared with iRepertoire HTBI primers and Arm-PCR of CDR3 regions. TCRdb recomputed calls from the multiplex PCR reads with MiXCR, one row per CDR3 protein. Found here are roughly 450,000 distinct CDR3 sequences, 22% of them singletons; the top ten hold about an eighth. This record comes from a study of regulatory T cells in long-lasting Graves disease. Noted time point: persistent/refractory GD, antithyroid drugs over 5 years with positive TRAb. Isolated PBMC RNA provided the starting material for the TCR library. Study-level findings and limits: Favoring TRBV28, TRBJ1-2 and TRBJ2-5 was a feature seen in persistent disease.

The chain couples TRBV6-1 to TRBJ1-2, with D maybe TRBD1 (6 bases). The TCR originated in a female donor with Graves disease. Sequencing used peripheral blood mononuclear cells (PBMCs), obtained when the disease was refractory, from a patient treated with antithyroid drugs. CDR3 region: CASSTLLDSHYGYTF. The CDR3 DNA is TGTGCCAGCAGCACACTTCTGGACAGCCACTATGGCTACACCTTC.